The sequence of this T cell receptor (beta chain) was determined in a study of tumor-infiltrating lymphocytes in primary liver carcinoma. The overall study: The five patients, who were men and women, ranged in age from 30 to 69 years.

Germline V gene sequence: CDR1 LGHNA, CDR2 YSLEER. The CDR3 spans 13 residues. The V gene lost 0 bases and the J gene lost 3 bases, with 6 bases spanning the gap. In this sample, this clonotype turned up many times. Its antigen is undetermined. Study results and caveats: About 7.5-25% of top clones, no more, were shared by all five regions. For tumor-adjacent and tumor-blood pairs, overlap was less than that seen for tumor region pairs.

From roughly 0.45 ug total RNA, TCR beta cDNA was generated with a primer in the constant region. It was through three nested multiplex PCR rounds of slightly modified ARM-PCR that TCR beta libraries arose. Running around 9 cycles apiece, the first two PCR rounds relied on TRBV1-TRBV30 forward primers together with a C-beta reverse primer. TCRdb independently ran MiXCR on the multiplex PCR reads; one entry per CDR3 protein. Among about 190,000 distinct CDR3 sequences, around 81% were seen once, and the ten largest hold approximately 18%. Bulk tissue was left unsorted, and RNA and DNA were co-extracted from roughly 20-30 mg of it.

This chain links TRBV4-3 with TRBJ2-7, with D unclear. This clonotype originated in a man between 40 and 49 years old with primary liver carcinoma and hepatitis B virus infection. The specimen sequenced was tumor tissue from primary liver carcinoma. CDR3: CASSQEANYEQYF. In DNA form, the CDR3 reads TGCGCCAGCAGCCAAGAGGCAAACTACGAGCAGTACTTC.